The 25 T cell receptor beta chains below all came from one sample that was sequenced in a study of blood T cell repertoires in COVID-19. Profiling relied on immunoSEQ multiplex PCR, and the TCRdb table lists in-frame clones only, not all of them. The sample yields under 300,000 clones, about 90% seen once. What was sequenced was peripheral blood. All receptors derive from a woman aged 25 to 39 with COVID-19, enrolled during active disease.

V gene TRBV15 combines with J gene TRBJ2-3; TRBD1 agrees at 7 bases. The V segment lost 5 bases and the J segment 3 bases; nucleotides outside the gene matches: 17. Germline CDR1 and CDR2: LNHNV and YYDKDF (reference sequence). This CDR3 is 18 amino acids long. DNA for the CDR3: TGTGCCACCAGCTCCCAAGGAACAGGGGTGTATGGAACAGATACGCAGTATTTT. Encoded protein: CATSSQGTGVYGTDTQYF.

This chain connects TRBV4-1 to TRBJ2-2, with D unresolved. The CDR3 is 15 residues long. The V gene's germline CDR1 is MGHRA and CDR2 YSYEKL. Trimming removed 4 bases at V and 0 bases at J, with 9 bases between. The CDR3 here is CASSPSRANTGELFF. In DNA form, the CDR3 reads TGCGCCAGCAGCCCGAGTCGGGCGAACACCGGGGAGCTGTTTTTT.

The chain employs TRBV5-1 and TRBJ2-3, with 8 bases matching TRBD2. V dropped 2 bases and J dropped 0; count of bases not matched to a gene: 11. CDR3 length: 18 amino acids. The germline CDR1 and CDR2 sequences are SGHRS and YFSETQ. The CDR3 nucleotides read TGCGCCAGCAGCTTCTCGGGGGGGCTAGCGCAAAGCACAGATACGCAGTATTTT. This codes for CASSFSGGLAQSTDTQYF.

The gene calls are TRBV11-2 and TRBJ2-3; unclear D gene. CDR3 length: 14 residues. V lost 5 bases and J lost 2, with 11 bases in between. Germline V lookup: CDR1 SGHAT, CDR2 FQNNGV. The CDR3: CASSPPYLTDTQYF. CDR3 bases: TGTGCCAGCAGCCCCCCCTACCTCACAGATACGCAGTATTTT.

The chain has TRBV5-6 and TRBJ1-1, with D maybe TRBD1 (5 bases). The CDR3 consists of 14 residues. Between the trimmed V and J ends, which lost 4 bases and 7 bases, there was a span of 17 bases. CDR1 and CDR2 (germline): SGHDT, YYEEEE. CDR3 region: CASSPPDRKFEAFF. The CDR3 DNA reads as TGTGCCAGCAGCCCCCCCGACAGAAAGTTTGAAGCTTTCTTT.

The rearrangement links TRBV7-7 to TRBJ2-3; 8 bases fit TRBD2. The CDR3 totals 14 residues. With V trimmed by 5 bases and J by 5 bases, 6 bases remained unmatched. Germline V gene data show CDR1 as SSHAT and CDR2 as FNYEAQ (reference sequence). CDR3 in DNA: TGTGCCAGCAGCCCACTCGGGGGGGGAGATACGCAGTATTTT. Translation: CASSPLGGGDTQYF.

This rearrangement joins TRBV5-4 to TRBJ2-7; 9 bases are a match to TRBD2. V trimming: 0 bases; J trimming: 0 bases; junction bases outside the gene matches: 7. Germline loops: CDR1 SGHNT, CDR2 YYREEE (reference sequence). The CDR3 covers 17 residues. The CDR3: CASSLDLAGTYSYEQYF. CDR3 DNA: TGTGCCAGCAGCTTGGACCTAGCGGGGACCTACTCCTACGAGCAGTACTTC.

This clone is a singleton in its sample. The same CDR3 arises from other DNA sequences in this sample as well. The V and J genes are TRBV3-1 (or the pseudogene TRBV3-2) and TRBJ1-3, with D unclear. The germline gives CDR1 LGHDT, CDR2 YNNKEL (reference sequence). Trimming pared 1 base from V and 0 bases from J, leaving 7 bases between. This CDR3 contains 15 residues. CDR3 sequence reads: CASSQGTRSGNTIYF. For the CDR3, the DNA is TGTGCCAGCAGCCAAGGTACGCGCTCTGGAAACACCATATATTTT.

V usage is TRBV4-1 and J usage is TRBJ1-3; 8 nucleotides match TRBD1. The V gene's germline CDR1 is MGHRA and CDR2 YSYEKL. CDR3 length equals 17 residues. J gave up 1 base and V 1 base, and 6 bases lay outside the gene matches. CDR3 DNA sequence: TGCGCCAGCAGCCAAGGCCGACAGGGGAGGTCTGGAAACACCATATATTTT. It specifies CASSQGRQGRSGNTIYF.

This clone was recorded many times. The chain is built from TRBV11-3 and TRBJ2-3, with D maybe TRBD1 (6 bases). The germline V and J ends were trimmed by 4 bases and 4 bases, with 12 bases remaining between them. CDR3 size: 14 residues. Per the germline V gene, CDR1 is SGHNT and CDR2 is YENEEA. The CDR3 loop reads CASSSYRAPDTQYF. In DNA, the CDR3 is TGTGCCAGCAGCTCGTACAGGGCCCCAGATACGCAGTATTTT.

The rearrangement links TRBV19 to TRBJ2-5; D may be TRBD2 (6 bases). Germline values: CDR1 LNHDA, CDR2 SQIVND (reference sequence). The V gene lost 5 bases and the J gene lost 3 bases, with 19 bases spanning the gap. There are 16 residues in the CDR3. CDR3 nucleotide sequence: TGTGCCAGTAGTCCATGGGGGGTAGCGGATGAAGAGACCCAGTACTTC. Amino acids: CASSPWGVADEETQYF.

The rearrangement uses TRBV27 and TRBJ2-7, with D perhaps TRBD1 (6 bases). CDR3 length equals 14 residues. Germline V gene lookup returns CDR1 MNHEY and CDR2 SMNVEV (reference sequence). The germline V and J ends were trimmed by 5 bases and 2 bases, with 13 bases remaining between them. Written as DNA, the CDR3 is TGTGCCAGCAGTCAGGACAGAGGAGCCTACGAGCAGTACTTC. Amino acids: CASSQDRGAYEQYF.

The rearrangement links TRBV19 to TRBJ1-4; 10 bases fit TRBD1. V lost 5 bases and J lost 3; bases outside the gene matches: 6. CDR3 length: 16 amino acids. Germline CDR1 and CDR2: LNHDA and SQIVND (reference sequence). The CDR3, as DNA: TGTGCCAGTAGTTTGGGACAGGGGTTACCTAATGAAAAACTGTTTTTT. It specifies CASSLGQGLPNEKLFF.

CDR3 nucleotide sequence: TGTGCCAGCAGCTTTCGGGGTTCCTACGAGCAGTACTTC. This translates into CASSFRGSYEQYF. The rearrangement joins TRBV11-3 to TRBJ2-7; perhaps TRBD2 as D (5 bases). Germline CDR1 SGHNT, CDR2 YENEEA. This CDR3 is 13 amino acids long. V gave up 3 bases and J gave up 1 base, with 7 bases separating them.

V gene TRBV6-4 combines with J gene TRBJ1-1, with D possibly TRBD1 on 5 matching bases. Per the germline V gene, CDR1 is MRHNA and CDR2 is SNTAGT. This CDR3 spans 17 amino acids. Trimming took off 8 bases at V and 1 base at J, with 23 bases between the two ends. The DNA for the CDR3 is TGTGCCAGCTTCCGTGGGGCCGCACAGTCCCCGAACACTGAAGCTTTCTTT. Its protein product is CASFRGAAQSPNTEAFF.

The DNA for the CDR3 is TGTGCCAGCAGCCTTAGAAGGACTACCGCTGCGACCCAGTACTTC. Translated: CASSLRRTTAATQYF. This chain connects TRBV13 to TRBJ2-5, with D possibly matching TRBD2 (6 bases). Germline V gene data show CDR1 as PRHDT and CDR2 as FYEKMQ (reference sequence). The ends were cut back, 5 bases at V and 7 bases at J, with 20 bases in the middle. There are 15 residues in the CDR3.

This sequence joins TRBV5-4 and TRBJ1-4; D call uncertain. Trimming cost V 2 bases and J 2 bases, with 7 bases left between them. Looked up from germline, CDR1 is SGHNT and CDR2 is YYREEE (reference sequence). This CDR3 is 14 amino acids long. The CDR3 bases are TGTGCCAGCAGCTTACCCACTACTAATGAAAAACTGTTTTTT. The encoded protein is CASSLPTTNEKLFF.

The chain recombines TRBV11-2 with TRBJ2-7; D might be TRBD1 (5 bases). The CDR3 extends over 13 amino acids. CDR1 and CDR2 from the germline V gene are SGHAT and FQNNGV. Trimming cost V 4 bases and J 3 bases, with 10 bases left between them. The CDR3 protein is CASSSTDIYEQYF. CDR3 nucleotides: TGTGCCAGCAGCTCGACGGACATCTACGAGCAGTACTTC.

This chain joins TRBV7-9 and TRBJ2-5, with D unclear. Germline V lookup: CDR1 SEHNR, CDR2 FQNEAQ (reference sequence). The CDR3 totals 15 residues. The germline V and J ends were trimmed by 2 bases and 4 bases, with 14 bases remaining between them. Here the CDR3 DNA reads TGTGCCAGCAGCTTAATCGACACGCCGCGAGAGACCCAGTACTTC. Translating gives CASSLIDTPRETQYF.

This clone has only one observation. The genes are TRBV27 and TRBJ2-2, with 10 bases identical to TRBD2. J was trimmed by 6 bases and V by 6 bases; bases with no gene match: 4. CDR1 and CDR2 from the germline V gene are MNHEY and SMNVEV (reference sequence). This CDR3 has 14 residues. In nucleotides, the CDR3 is TGTGCCAGCAGCCAGCGGGGGGGCTCCGGGGAGCTGTTTTTT. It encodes CASSQRGGSGELFF.

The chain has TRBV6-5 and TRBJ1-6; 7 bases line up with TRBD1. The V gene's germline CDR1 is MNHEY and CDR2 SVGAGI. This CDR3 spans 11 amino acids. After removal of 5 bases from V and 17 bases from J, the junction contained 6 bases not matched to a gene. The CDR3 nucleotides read TGTGCCAGCAGTACGGGACAGTTCATCCACTTT. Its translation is CASSTGQFIHF.

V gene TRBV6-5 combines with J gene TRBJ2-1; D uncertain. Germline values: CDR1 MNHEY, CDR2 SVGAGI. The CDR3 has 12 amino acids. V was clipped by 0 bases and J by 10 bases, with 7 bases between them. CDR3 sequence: CASSYSGAEQFF. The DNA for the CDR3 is TGTGCCAGCAGTTACTCGGGCGCGGAGCAGTTCTTC.

CDR3 nucleotide sequence: TGTGCCAGCAGCTTAGGCAGGGGTCGTGGCTACACCTTC. It encodes CASSLGRGRGYTF. J is TRBJ1-2 and V is TRBV7-9; D might be TRBD1 (6 bases). This CDR3 contains 13 residues. V gave up 1 base and J gave up 7 bases, with 10 bases separating them. CDR1 is SEHNR and CDR2 is FQNEAQ in the germline V gene (reference sequence).

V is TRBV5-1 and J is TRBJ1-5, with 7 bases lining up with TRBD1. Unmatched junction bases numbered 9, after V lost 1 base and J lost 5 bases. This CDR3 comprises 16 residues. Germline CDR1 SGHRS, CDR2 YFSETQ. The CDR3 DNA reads TGCGCCAGCAGCTTGCCTCCGAGGGGGCTTGATCAGCCCCAGCATTTT. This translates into CASSLPPRGLDQPQHF.

The CDR3 DNA sequence: TGCGCCAGCAGCTCCCCGGGACTGAAATCCTACGAGCAGTACTTC. It codes for CASSSPGLKSYEQYF. The chain couples TRBV5-1 to TRBJ2-7, with D possibly matching TRBD2 (6 bases). Germline lookup yields CDR1 SGHRS and CDR2 YFSETQ. Between the trimmed V and J ends, which lost 3 bases and 1 base, there was a span of 14 bases. The CDR3 has 15 amino acids.